What follows are 15 T cell receptor beta chains derived from one specimen sequenced in a study of T cell clonotyping in hematopoietic cell transplantation. TCRdb's copy holds only in-frame clones and misses some; the assay was immunoSEQ multiplex PCR. The table shows tens of thousands of clones, with approximately 94% occurring only once. Stated time point: recipient sample about 28 days before transplant, after cytoreduction. The specimen comprised peripheral blood mononuclear cells, sampled before stem cell transplant. The receptor source for this set is a man aged 45-60 years with acute myeloid leukemia. Some clones in this sample may be carry-over from other donors' samples.

The rearrangement links TRBV27 to TRBJ2-6, with D unresolved. Trimming shortened V by 5 bases and J by 1 base, and 6 bases separated the two germline ends. Germline-derived CDR1 and CDR2 are MNHEY and SMNVEV (reference sequence). CDR3 length equals 14 residues. CDR3 loop: CASSPLSGANVLTF. Here the CDR3 DNA reads TGTGCCAGCAGTCCCCTATCTGGGGCCAACGTCCTGACTTTC. Filled out from reference TRBV27 and TRBJ2-6, the complete variable domain reads EAQVTQNPRYLITVTGKKLTVTCSQNMNHEYMSWYRQDPGLGLRQIYYSMNVEVTDKGDVPEGYKVSRKEKRNFPLILESPSPNQTSLYFCASSPLSGANVLTFGAGSRLTVL.

The genes are TRBV28 and TRBJ1-5; D is possibly TRBD1 (6 bases). The V gene lost 3 bases and the J gene lost 2 bases, with 11 bases spanning the gap. The CDR3 is 15 residues long. CDR1 is MDHEN and CDR2 is SYDVKM in the germline V gene. The CDR3: CASSLGGRGNQPQHF. The CDR3 DNA sequence: TGTGCCAGCAGTTTGGGGGGGCGCGGCAATCAGCCCCAGCATTTT.

V is TRBV28 and J is TRBJ2-7; D uncertain. The CDR3 length is 14 residues. CDR1 MDHEN and CDR2 SYDVKM come from the germline V gene. Trimming stripped 0 bases from V and 4 bases from J, with 10 bases between. The CDR3 coding sequence is TGTGCCAGCAGTTTATGGGGCGAGAGTTACGAGCAGTACTTC. Its protein is CASSLWGESYEQYF.

Only one count was recorded for this clone. This chain joins TRBV7-2 and TRBJ1-1; D gene ambiguous. Germline loops: CDR1 SGHTA, CDR2 FQGNSA. V lost 6 bases and J lost 10, with 18 bases in between. This CDR3 spans 13 amino acids. CDR3 region: CASSYTRPDPAFF. The CDR3 DNA reads as TGTGCCAGCAGTTACACCCGCCCAGACCCAGCTTTCTTT.

The rearrangement links TRBV9 to TRBJ1-1; TRBD1 agrees at 11 bases. Losses at the gene ends were 2 bases for V and 5 bases for J; bases not matched to a gene: 11. Germline CDR1 reads SGDLS; CDR2 reads YYNGEE. The CDR3 is 17 residues long. The CDR3 loop is CASSVGQGARGRTEAFF. DNA for the CDR3: TGTGCCAGCAGCGTCGGACAGGGGGCGCGGGGGAGGACTGAAGCTTTCTTT.

This chain joins TRBV4-3 and TRBJ2-7; 14 bases map to TRBD2. The CDR3 extends over 17 amino acids. V lost 1 base and J lost 3; bases outside the gene matches: 5. Germline V gene lookup returns CDR1 LGHNA and CDR2 YSLEER. The CDR3 DNA sequence: TGCGCCAGCAGCCAAGGACTAGCGGGAGGGCCTTACTACGAGCAGTACTTC. Residues: CASSQGLAGGPYYEQYF.

This chain connects TRBV5-4 to TRBJ1-2; D is perhaps TRBD1 (5 bases). V was pared by 4 bases and J by 4 bases, with 8 bases between. The germline gives CDR1 SGHNT, CDR2 YYREEE (reference sequence). The CDR3 has 12 residues. The CDR3 coding sequence is TGTGCCAGCAGCCGGGACCTCTATGGCTACACCTTC. It specifies CASSRDLYGYTF. The full variable domain, in which reference TRBV5-4 and TRBJ1-2 provide the parts outside the CDR3, is ETGVTQSPTHLIKTRGQQVTLRCSSQSGHNTVSWYQQALGQGPQFIFQYYREEENGRGNFPPRFSGLQFPNYSSELNVNALELDDSALYLCASSRDLYGYTFGSGTRLTVV.

This chain joins TRBV10-3 and TRBJ2-7; weak D call: TRBD1 (6 bases). CDR3 length: 14 residues. Trimming removed 2 bases at V and 2 bases at J, with 10 bases between. Germline-derived CDR1 and CDR2 are ENHRY and SYGVKD. The CDR3 reads CAISEVGTTYEQYF. Written as DNA, the CDR3 is TGTGCCATCAGTGAGGTAGGGACAACCTACGAGCAGTACTTC.

The CDR3: CASSLSPKRNTEAFF. DNA of the CDR3: TGTGCCAGCAGTTTATCCCCGAAAAGGAACACTGAAGCTTTCTTT. V and J are TRBV28 and TRBJ1-1; D is unclear. Germline V CDR1 and CDR2: MDHEN, SYDVKM. V lost 1 base, J lost 1 base, and 10 bases lay in between. The CDR3 extends over 15 amino acids.

This chain links TRBV5-1 with TRBJ2-5; 10 nucleotides align to TRBD1. Germline loops: CDR1 SGHRS, CDR2 YFSETQ. Losses at the gene ends were 0 bases for V and 5 bases for J; bases not matched to a gene: 4. The CDR3 loop spans 15 amino acids. The CDR3 DNA is TGCGCCAGCAGCTTGGGGGACAGGGGCATGGAGACCCAGTACTTC. Translated, it gives CASSLGDRGMETQYF.

V and J are TRBV5-8 and TRBJ1-3; D not certain. Per germline, CDR1 SGHTS and CDR2 YDEGEE. V dropped 0 bases and J dropped 9 bases, with 16 bases sitting between them. CDR3 length: 15 residues. CDR3 protein: CASSLVVGPGGTIYF. CDR3 sequence (DNA): TGTGCCAGCAGCTTGGTGGTTGGGCCCGGCGGCACCATATATTTT.

The CDR3 is CATSRDKRAGRTGELFF. Written as DNA, the CDR3 is TGTGCCACCAGCAGAGATAAGAGGGCGGGGAGAACCGGGGAGCTGTTTTTT. The J gene is TRBJ2-2, the V gene TRBV15, with D possibly matching TRBD2 (6 bases). Germline assignment: CDR1 LNHNV and CDR2 YYDKDF (reference sequence). Trimming cost V 0 bases and J 5 bases, with 16 bases left between them. CDR3 size: 17 residues.

The J gene is TRBJ1-5, the V gene TRBV11-2; D is undetermined. This CDR3 spans 12 amino acids. The germline gives CDR1 SGHAT, CDR2 FQNNGV. Deletions cut 3 bases from V and 7 bases from J, with 7 bases between. The CDR3 DNA is TGTGCCAGCAGCTTGGGTGGACAGCCCCAGCATTTT. The encoded protein is CASSLGGQPQHF.

The chain carries TRBV4-2 and TRBJ1-5; D is ambiguous. V was trimmed by 0 bases and J by 1 base, leaving 13 bases between them. The CDR3 totals 17 residues. CDR1 is LGHNA, CDR2 YNFKEQ, per germline. As DNA, the CDR3 is TGTGCCAGCAGCCAAGAATTTAGACGGAGGAGCAATCAGCCCCAGCATTTT. Its translation is CASSQEFRRRSNQPQHF.

In DNA form, the CDR3 reads TGCAGGGCAACAGGCGTAAGCTACAATGAGCAGTTCTTC. Its translation is CRATGVSYNEQFF. This rearrangement joins TRBV29-1 to TRBJ2-1, with D possibly being TRBD1 (5 bases). Germline V gives CDR1 SQVTM, CDR2 ANQGSEA. CDR3 length equals 13 residues.